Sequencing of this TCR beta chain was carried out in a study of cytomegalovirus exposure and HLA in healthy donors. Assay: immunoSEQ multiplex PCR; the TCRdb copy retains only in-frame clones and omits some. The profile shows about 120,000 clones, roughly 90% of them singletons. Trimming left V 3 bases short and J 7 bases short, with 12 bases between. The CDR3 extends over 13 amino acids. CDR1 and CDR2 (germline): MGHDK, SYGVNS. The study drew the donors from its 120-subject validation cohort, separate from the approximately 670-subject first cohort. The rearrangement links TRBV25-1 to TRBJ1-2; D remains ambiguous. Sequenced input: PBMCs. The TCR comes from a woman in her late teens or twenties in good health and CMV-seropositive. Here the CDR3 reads CASSDGQVLGYTF. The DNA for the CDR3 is TGTGCCAGCAGTGATGGGCAGGTTCTTGGCTACACCTTC.